The 30 T cell receptor beta chains below come from one sample, sequenced in a study of T cell changes during pregnancy in multiple sclerosis. Sequenced by immunoSEQ multiplex PCR; TCRdb stores in-frame clones only, minus some. The sample yields around 35,000 clones, about nine tenths seen once. Here the sequenced sample was CD8+ T cells from peripheral blood mononuclear cells, taken in the first trimester of pregnancy. These receptors were collected from a female donor with multiple sclerosis, enrolled in a pregnancy study.

The rearrangement links TRBV9 to TRBJ1-2, with 10 bases that match TRBD1. The CDR3 is made up of 13 amino acids. CDR1 SGDLS and CDR2 YYNGEE come from the germline V gene. Trimming cost V 6 bases and J 7 bases; bases outside gene matches: 6. CDR3 region: CASNTRDRGGYTF. The CDR3 region has the DNA TGTGCCAGCAACACCCGGGACAGGGGTGGCTACACCTTC.

The genes are TRBV5-4 and TRBJ2-7, with TRBD2 matching 10 bases. The CDR3 length is 19 residues. Germline V gene sequence: CDR1 SGHNT, CDR2 YYREEE (reference sequence). With 4 bases clipped from V and 6 bases from J, the junction kept 22 bases outside the gene matches. The CDR3 reads CASSPQYSDKAGGPPEQYF. CDR3 DNA: TGTGCCAGCAGCCCTCAGTACAGCGATAAAGCGGGAGGGCCTCCCGAGCAGTACTTC. Variable domain in full (rest from reference TRBV5-4 and TRBJ2-7): ETGVTQSPTHLIKTRGQQVTLRCSSQSGHNTVSWYQQALGQGPQFIFQYYREEENGRGNFPPRFSGLQFPNYSSELNVNALELDDSALYLCASSPQYSDKAGGPPEQYFGPGTRLTVT.

The rearrangement joins TRBV25-1 to TRBJ2-3, with 10 bases fitting TRBD2. From germline, CDR1 is MGHDK and CDR2 SYGVNS. V gave up 4 bases and J gave up 0 bases; unmatched junction bases: 10. The CDR3 runs 18 residues. The CDR3 region has the DNA TGTGCCAGCAGTGGGCTAGCGGGAGTTTTTACTAGCACAGATACGCAGTATTTT. It codes for CASSGLAGVFTSTDTQYF.

The V gene is TRBV5-1, the J gene TRBJ1-2; 8 nucleotides match TRBD1. The CDR3 contains 14 residues. Losses at the gene ends were 5 bases for V and 4 bases for J; bases not matched to a gene: 7. Germline V lookup: CDR1 SGHRS, CDR2 YFSETQ. CDR3 residues: CASRENRGSYGYTF. The DNA for the CDR3 is TGCGCCAGCAGGGAGAACAGGGGGAGCTATGGCTACACCTTC.

This chain joins TRBV9 and TRBJ2-5; TRBD2 matches 10 bases. This CDR3 is 15 amino acids long. Germline CDR1 reads SGDLS; CDR2 reads YYNGEE. The ends lost 4 bases at V and 5 bases at J; junction bases unmatched: 8. The CDR3 DNA follows: TGTGCCAGCAGCATTGGACTAGCGGAGACGGAGACCCAGTACTTC. This codes for CASSIGLAETETQYF.

The chain links TRBV27 to TRBJ2-2; D is undetermined. V was pared by 6 bases and J by 2 bases, with 7 bases between. Germline CDR1 reads MNHEY; CDR2 reads SMNVEV (reference sequence). This CDR3 spans 13 amino acids. This CDR3 is CASRITNTGELFF. The CDR3 bases are TGTGCCAGCAGGATTACAAACACCGGGGAGCTGTTTTTT.

The chain couples TRBV4-3 to TRBJ2-2; D is uncertain. Germline assignment: CDR1 LGHNA and CDR2 YSLEER. The CDR3 sequence is 14 residues long. Trimming left V 3 bases short and J 0 bases short, with 5 bases between. The CDR3, as DNA: TGCGCCAGCAGCCACAGTGCGAACACCGGGGAGCTGTTTTTT. As protein: CASSHSANTGELFF.

The genes are TRBV28 and TRBJ2-7; 10 nucleotides agree with TRBD1. Germline trimming cut 6 bases from V and 0 bases from J; bases unmatched to any gene: 5. Germline V gene data show CDR1 as MDHEN and CDR2 as SYDVKM. CDR3 length: 15 residues. The CDR3 here is CASSPGQGGSYEQYF. In nucleotides, the CDR3 is TGTGCCAGCAGCCCTGGACAGGGGGGCTCCTACGAGCAGTACTTC.

The J gene is TRBJ2-3, the V gene TRBV7-9; D is perhaps TRBD1 (8 bases). In germline, CDR1 is SEHNR, CDR2 FQNEAQ (reference sequence). The CDR3 extends over 16 amino acids. V was trimmed by 5 bases and J by 0 bases, leaving 15 bases between them. CDR3 loop: CASSPTGGGSTDTQYF. For the CDR3, the DNA is TGTGCCAGCAGCCCTACAGGGGGAGGGAGCACAGATACGCAGTATTTT.

V usage is TRBV6-6 and J usage is TRBJ2-1; 7 bases are a match to TRBD2. CDR1 and CDR2 (germline): MNHNY, SVGAGI (reference sequence). Trimming cost V 5 bases and J 5 bases; bases outside gene matches: 6. This CDR3 is built from 14 residues. The CDR3 sequence is CASSQLATNNEQFF. The CDR3 nucleotides read TGTGCCAGCAGTCAACTAGCGACCAACAATGAGCAGTTCTTC.

The rearrangement uses TRBV28 and TRBJ2-7, with TRBD1 matching 9 bases. V trimming: 2 bases; J trimming: 5 bases; junction bases outside the gene matches: 13. Germline V CDR1 and CDR2: MDHEN, SYDVKM. This CDR3 contains 17 residues. The DNA of the CDR3 is TGTGCCAGCAGTTTAGCAGCCTCCGGGACAGGGTTGGACGAGCAGTACTTC. It is translated as CASSLAASGTGLDEQYF.

V is TRBV19 and J is TRBJ2-2; 13 nucleotides line up with TRBD2. The CDR3 consists of 18 residues. CDR1 LNHDA and CDR2 SQIVND come from the germline V gene (reference sequence). V lost 10 bases to trimming and J lost 7 bases; unmatched junction nucleotides: 18. In DNA, the CDR3 is TGTGCCACCATAACATCCGGGACTAGCGGGATAGTCGGCGGGGAGCTGTTTTTT. Residues: CATITSGTSGIVGGELFF.

The genes are TRBV2 and TRBJ1-2; D not certain. Trimming pared 10 bases from V and 5 bases from J, leaving 8 bases between. The CDR3 runs to 10 residues. Per germline, CDR1 SNHLY and CDR2 FYNNEI. The CDR3 loop is CATRGYGYTF. Here the CDR3 DNA reads TGTGCCACCCGAGGGTATGGCTACACCTTC.

V usage is TRBV7-8 and J usage is TRBJ2-3; TRBD2 aligns across 8 bases. This CDR3 is 17 amino acids long. Germline assignment: CDR1 SGHVS and CDR2 FQNEAQ. The V gene end was trimmed by 3 bases and the J gene end by 4 bases; junction bases not matched to a gene: 12. This CDR3 reads CASSFITGRAGADTQYF. The CDR3 DNA reads as TGTGCCAGCAGCTTCATTACCGGGAGGGCCGGGGCAGATACGCAGTATTTT.

The chain joins TRBV10-3 to TRBJ2-7; 11 bases line up with TRBD2. Germline V gene sequence: CDR1 ENHRY, CDR2 SYGVKD. The V and J ends lost 4 bases and 1 base, in that order; junction bases with no gene match: 12. The CDR3 contains 18 residues. The CDR3 DNA is TGTGCCATCAGTGCCCCCGGGGCTAGCGGGAGGTGGTCCTACGAGCAGTACTTC. Encoded protein: CAISAPGASGRWSYEQYF.

V gene TRBV6-6 combines with J gene TRBJ2-5, with D uncertain. This CDR3 has 13 amino acids. Germline CDR1 is MNHNY and CDR2 is SVGAGI (reference sequence). V lost 7 bases and J 0 bases, leaving 9 bases between the germline ends. CDR3 sequence reads: CASKQTNQETQYF. DNA of the CDR3: TGTGCCAGCAAGCAGACAAACCAAGAGACCCAGTACTTC.

J is TRBJ2-1 and V is TRBV4-2, with D possibly matching TRBD2 (5 bases). With 1 base removed from V and 10 bases from J, the gap between germline ends came to 14 bases. The CDR3 has 14 residues. Per the germline V gene, CDR1 is LGHNA and CDR2 is YNFKEQ. Here the CDR3 DNA reads TGTGCCAGCAGCCAAGTGGGGAGTTCGGGCGAGCAGTTCTTC. Its translation is CASSQVGSSGEQFF.

The chain carries TRBV6-6 and TRBJ2-2, with 7 positions matching TRBD1. The CDR3 has 16 amino acids. Looked up from germline, CDR1 is MNHNY and CDR2 is SVGAGI (reference sequence). Germline trimming cut 0 bases from V and 4 bases from J; bases unmatched to any gene: 5. CDR3 DNA: TGTGCCAGCAGTTACTCCTTCGACAGGGCCACCGGGGAGCTGTTTTTT. Residues: CASSYSFDRATGELFF.

The V call is TRBV5-1, the J call TRBJ2-3, with D possibly TRBD2 on 6 matching bases. V lost 4 bases and J lost 0, with 18 bases in between. The germline V gene encodes CDR1 SGHRS and CDR2 YFSETQ. The CDR3 runs to 17 residues. CDR3 in DNA: TGCGCCAGCAGCCCACCCTTCGGGGGTGATAGCACAGATACGCAGTATTTT. This encodes CASSPPFGGDSTDTQYF.

The gene calls are TRBV7-6 and TRBJ2-5; 8 bases are a match to TRBD1. Germline lookup yields CDR1 SGHVS and CDR2 FNYEAQ. The CDR3 consists of 13 residues. V lost 5 bases to trimming and J lost 8 bases; unmatched junction nucleotides: 7. The CDR3 nucleotides are TGTGCCAGCAGCCCGGGACAGGATCTTACCCAGTACTTC. This gives the protein CASSPGQDLTQYF.

The chain has TRBV9 and TRBJ1-1; no reliable D call. Trimming took off 7 bases at V and 5 bases at J, with 9 bases between the two ends. Germline assignment: CDR1 SGDLS and CDR2 YYNGEE. This CDR3 is 11 amino acids long. The CDR3 coding sequence is TGTGCCAGCGGAGGGTTGACTGAAGCTTTCTTT. Its protein is CASGGLTEAFF.

V usage is TRBV28 and J usage is TRBJ2-7; 9 positions match TRBD1. This CDR3 region has 14 residues. Germline V CDR1 and CDR2: MDHEN, SYDVKM. Unmatched junction bases numbered 5, after V lost 3 bases and J lost 5 bases. In DNA, the CDR3 is TGTGCCAGCAGTTTTAGGGGACAGGGCCACGAGCAGTACTTC. Translation: CASSFRGQGHEQYF.

Comment on this clone: The junction departs from the called germline gene at one end, perhaps through a read error. The chain links TRBV6-1 to TRBJ2-7; the match to TRBD1 covers 10 bases. The CDR3 is 15 amino acids. Germline CDR1 MNHNS, CDR2 SASEGT. In nucleotides, the CDR3 is TGTGCCAGCAGCGAAGAAGGGACAGGGGTCTACGAGCAGTACTTC. Amino acids: CASSEEGTGVYEQYF.

The V gene is TRBV9, the J gene TRBJ2-7; possible D gene TRBD1, 5 bases. Per the germline V gene, CDR1 is SGDLS and CDR2 is YYNGEE. With 0 bases removed from V and 2 bases from J, the gap between germline ends came to 9 bases. The CDR3 spans 14 residues. The CDR3, as DNA: TGTGCCAGCAGCGTAGGACAGACCCCCTACGAGCAGTACTTC. Its protein product is CASSVGQTPYEQYF.

The chain has TRBV2 and TRBJ2-7, with TRBD1 identical over 9 bases. Unmatched junction bases numbered 1, after V lost 6 bases and J lost 1 base. The CDR3 runs to 13 residues. Germline lookup yields CDR1 SNHLY and CDR2 FYNNEI. CDR3 sequence: CASRGQGSYEQYF. CDR3 DNA sequence: TGTGCCAGCAGGGGACAGGGTTCCTACGAGCAGTACTTC.

This chain joins TRBV19 and TRBJ1-1; D might be TRBD1 (5 bases). Trimming shortened V by 8 bases and J by 4 bases, and 14 bases separated the two germline ends. Germline V lookup: CDR1 LNHDA, CDR2 SQIVND (reference sequence). This CDR3 has 13 residues. The CDR3 DNA is TGTGCCAGTGGGGGGACCCTCCTCACTGAAGCTTTCTTT. This encodes CASGGTLLTEAFF.

The rearrangement joins TRBV27 to TRBJ2-7, with no clear D. Trimming cost V 4 bases and J 3 bases, with 10 bases left between them. The CDR3 covers 13 residues. Per germline, CDR1 MNHEY and CDR2 SMNVEV (reference sequence). The CDR3 loop reads CASSSSPVYEQYF. DNA for the CDR3: TGTGCCAGCAGTTCTTCTCCCGTCTACGAGCAGTACTTC.

The gene calls are TRBV9 and TRBJ2-3, with D possibly matching TRBD2 (5 bases). The CDR3 length is 16 residues. V was shortened by 0 bases and J by 0 bases, with 11 bases between the two germline ends. Germline V lookup: CDR1 SGDLS, CDR2 YYNGEE. CDR3 nucleotide sequence: TGTGCCAGCAGCGTAGGGAGTAGCGAAAGCACAGATACGCAGTATTTT. Translating gives CASSVGSSESTDTQYF.

V is TRBV14 and J is TRBJ2-3; TRBD2 aligns across 8 bases. From germline, CDR1 is SGHDN and CDR2 FVKESK. V trimming: 0 bases; J trimming: 4 bases; junction bases outside the gene matches: 9. This CDR3 has 17 amino acids. The CDR3 sequence: CASSQDQLTSVSDTQYF. CDR3 bases: TGTGCCAGCAGCCAAGATCAGTTGACTAGCGTTTCAGATACGCAGTATTTT.

In its sample, this clone was seen once. Other nucleotide sequences in the sample specify the same CDR3. V gene TRBV9 combines with J gene TRBJ2-3, with D possibly being TRBD2 (5 bases). The CDR3 is made up of 13 amino acids. CDR1 and CDR2 (germline): SGDLS, YYNGEE. V lost 0 bases to trimming and J lost 3 bases, with 5 bases between them. The CDR3 loop is CASSVAGTDTQYF. The CDR3 nucleotides are TGTGCCAGCAGCGTAGCGGGGACAGATACGCAGTATTTT.